Following are 13 T cell receptor beta chains from one sample sequenced in a study of cytomegalovirus exposure and HLA in healthy donors. A multiplex PCR was run with 60 Vbeta primers and 13 Jbeta primers. Clones were sequenced by immunoSEQ multiplex PCR, and TCRdb holds only the in-frame ones, with some missing. Of roughly 150,000 clones in the sample, roughly three quarters are singletons; the top ten hold over 2.5%. The sequencing sample was made of PBMCs. These TCRs come from a man aged 35-49 years in good health and CMV-seronegative.

This clone has just one count. The chain combines TRBV11-3 with TRBJ2-3; 7 nucleotides agree with TRBD2. From germline, CDR1 is SGHNT and CDR2 YENEEA. The CDR3 covers 16 residues. Trimming cost V 1 base and J 0 bases; bases outside gene matches: 4. In DNA, the CDR3 is TGTGCCAGCAGCTTAGGGCTAGCGGCTAGCACAGATACGCAGTATTTT. Translated, it gives CASSLGLAASTDTQYF. The entire variable domain, with the rest obtained from reference TRBV11-3 and TRBJ2-3, is as follows: EAGVVQSPRYKIIEKKQPVAFWCNPISGHNTLYWYLQNLGQGPELLIRYENEEAVDDSQLPKDRFSAERLKGVDSTLKIQPAELGDSAVYLCASSLGLAASTDTQYFGPGTRLTVL.

The chain's CDR3 is CASSLYPGTGLAQETQYF. The CDR3 region has the DNA TGTGCCAGCAGTTTGTACCCCGGGACAGGGTTGGCCCAAGAGACCCAGTACTTC. The chain uses TRBV28 and TRBJ2-5, with TRBD1 matching 9 bases. Germline V gene lookup returns CDR1 MDHEN and CDR2 SYDVKM. The CDR3 runs to 18 residues. The trim removed 3 bases at V and 1 base at J, leaving 12 bases unmatched.

J is TRBJ2-1 and V is TRBV9; tentatively, D is TRBD2 (6 bases). Between the trimmed V and J ends, which lost 2 bases and 8 bases, there was a span of 20 bases. Germline V gene lookup returns CDR1 SGDLS and CDR2 YYNGEE. The CDR3 runs 16 residues. In DNA, the CDR3 is TGTGCCAGCAGCGTTGGGGGAACTAGCTTGGTGGATGAGCAGTTCTTC. Amino acids: CASSVGGTSLVDEQFF.

The rearrangement uses TRBV5-1 and TRBJ2-7; D possibly corresponds to TRBD1 (6 bases). V lost 0 bases and J 2 bases, leaving 12 bases between the germline ends. CDR3 length: 15 amino acids. CDR1 and CDR2 from the germline V gene are SGHRS and YFSETQ. The CDR3 loop is CASSLAWTATYEQYF. The CDR3, as DNA: TGCGCCAGCAGCTTGGCCTGGACAGCGACCTACGAGCAGTACTTC.

CDR3 DNA: TGTGCTAGTGGTTTGGACGGGGCGAACACCGGGGAGCTGTTTTTT. Amino acid sequence: CASGLDGANTGELFF. This chain links TRBV12-5 with TRBJ2-2, with D possibly TRBD2 on 5 matching bases. CDR3 length equals 15 residues. Trimming pared 1 base from V and 0 bases from J, leaving 6 bases between. Germline values: CDR1 LGHNT, CDR2 FRNRAP.

The V and J genes are TRBV4-3 and TRBJ1-2; D perhaps matches TRBD1 (6 bases). Trimming cost V 1 base and J 5 bases, with 14 bases left between them. The CDR3 is made up of 15 amino acids. Germline loops: CDR1 LGHNA, CDR2 YSLEER. This CDR3 is CASSQARTEPYGYTF. CDR3 nucleotides: TGCGCCAGCAGCCAAGCCCGGACAGAGCCTTATGGCTACACCTTC.

V gene TRBV5-4 combines with J gene TRBJ2-2; TRBD1 matches at 12 bases. Germline-derived CDR1 and CDR2 are SGHNT and YYREEE (reference sequence). The CDR3 contains 16 residues. V was pared by 4 bases and J by 5 bases, with 6 bases of the junction left unmatched. The CDR3 loop is CASSPGTGGRTGELFF. The CDR3 DNA follows: TGTGCCAGCAGCCCCGGGACAGGGGGCAGGACCGGGGAGCTGTTTTTT.

The chain couples TRBV11-2 to TRBJ2-1; 10 nucleotides align to TRBD2. From germline, CDR1 is SGHAT and CDR2 FQNNGV. This CDR3 is built from 16 residues. The J segment lost 3 bases and the V segment lost 5 bases, leaving 7 bases of the junction unmatched. The CDR3 coding sequence is TGTGCCAGCAGCCCAAGACTAGCGGGTGTCTACAATGAGCAGTTCTTC. Amino acid sequence: CASSPRLAGVYNEQFF. The full variable domain, in which reference TRBV11-2 and TRBJ2-1 provide the parts outside the CDR3, is EAGVAQSPRYKIIEKRQSVAFWCNPISGHATLYWYQQILGQGPKLLIQFQNNGVVDDSQLPKDRFSAERLKGVDSTLKIQPAKLEDSAVYLCASSPRLAGVYNEQFFGPGTRLTVL.

J is TRBJ2-2 and V is TRBV19, with D perhaps TRBD1 (5 bases). Trimming pared 5 bases from V and 5 bases from J, leaving 15 bases between. The germline gives CDR1 LNHDA, CDR2 SQIVND (reference sequence). This CDR3 region has 15 residues. This CDR3 is CASSSGAIVTGELFF. CDR3 coding DNA: TGTGCCAGTAGTTCTGGGGCCATAGTGACCGGGGAGCTGTTTTTT. Full variable domain (rest looked up from reference TRBV19 and TRBJ2-2): DGGITQSPKYLFRKEGQNVTLSCEQNLNHDAMYWYRQDPGQGLRLIYYSQIVNDFQKGDIAEGYSVSREKKESFPLTVTSAQKNPTAFYLCASSSGAIVTGELFFGEGSRLTVL.

The chain employs TRBV6-1 and TRBJ1-4; a weak D match, TRBD1 (5 bases). The CDR3 consists of 14 residues. Germline-derived CDR1 and CDR2 are MNHNS and SASEGT. Trimming cost V 6 bases and J 5 bases, with 13 bases left between them. CDR3 residues: CASSPRVGNEKLFF. CDR3 bases: TGTGCCAGCAGCCCCAGGGTGGGCAATGAAAAACTGTTTTTT.

This sequence joins TRBV7-9 and TRBJ2-3, with 8 nucleotides matching TRBD1. Germline V gene data show CDR1 as SEHNR and CDR2 as FQNEAQ (reference sequence). CDR3 size: 17 residues. V was pared by 4 bases and J by 1 base, with 10 bases of the junction left unmatched. The CDR3 here is CASSSHPDRVGTDTQYF. CDR3 in DNA: TGTGCCAGCAGCTCTCATCCGGACAGGGTCGGCACAGATACGCAGTATTTT.

This rearrangement joins TRBV5-1 to TRBJ2-5, with 9 bases fitting TRBD2. The CDR3 length is 15 residues. Germline V gene data show CDR1 as SGHRS and CDR2 as YFSETQ. V gave up 4 bases and J gave up 2 bases; unmatched junction bases: 6. The DNA for the CDR3 is TGCGCCAGCAGCATAGTAGCGGGGGTACAAGAGACCCAGTACTTC. It encodes CASSIVAGVQETQYF.

This chain links TRBV7-2 with TRBJ2-7, with TRBD2 matching 10 bases. V lost 5 bases to trimming and J lost 2 bases; unmatched junction nucleotides: 6. Germline lookup yields CDR1 SGHTA and CDR2 FQGNSA. This CDR3 spans 15 amino acids. The CDR3 DNA sequence: TGTGCCAGCAGCCGCAGCGGGAGGGGACCCTACGAGCAGTACTTC. Protein: CASSRSGRGPYEQYF.